The 13 T cell receptor beta chains presented below share a single source sample, sequenced in a study of shared clonotypes between healthy human individuals (dated by TCRdb to the early 2020s). The receptor library was made with the immunoSEQ multiplex PCR assay. Here the immuneACCESS table is served through TCRdb, limited to in-frame sequences with V and J called. Missing clones are a known gap in these copies; in checked studies unresolved V genes cover under half, and the rest lacks a known reason. This sample is represented by over 300,000 clones; around 86% of them were singletons. The biggest ten clones account for about a sixth of the sample. The sample taken for sequencing was memory CD8+ T cells sorted from blood. The cell subset or site label, as the study defines it: CD45RO+ cells pooled with CCR7-negative TemRA cells. The receptors originated from a man between 18 and 35 years old in good health.

This rearrangement joins TRBV5-6 to TRBJ2-5, with D possibly being TRBD2 (5 bases). The CDR3 extends over 15 amino acids. CDR1 SGHDT and CDR2 YYEEEE come from the germline V gene. The V gene lost 3 bases and the J gene lost 4 bases, with 16 bases spanning the gap. This chain's CDR3 is CASSSWTPLGETQYF. The CDR3 coding sequence is TGTGCCAGCAGCTCCTGGACTCCGCTGGGAGAGACCCAGTACTTC.

The V gene is TRBV10-3, the J gene TRBJ1-2; no definite D call. V was clipped by 3 bases and J by 1 base, with 15 bases between them. The germline V gene encodes CDR1 ENHRY and CDR2 SYGVKD. The CDR3 has 16 amino acids. The CDR3 reads CAISDLPPLGNYGYTF. DNA for the CDR3: TGTGCCATCAGTGACCTCCCCCCCCTGGGTAACTATGGCTACACCTTC.

This clone was counted a single time. The rearrangement links TRBV13 to TRBJ2-7, with D uncertain. The CDR3 sequence is 15 residues long. The germline gives CDR1 PRHDT, CDR2 FYEKMQ (reference sequence). Deletions cut 1 base from V and 2 bases from J, with 12 bases between. CDR3 sequence reads: CASSLEGEEPYEQYF. Written as DNA, the CDR3 is TGTGCCAGCAGCTTAGAAGGCGAAGAGCCCTACGAGCAGTACTTC.

This chain connects TRBV6-1 to TRBJ1-2; D unresolved. V shed 2 bases and J shed 1 base, with 11 bases lying between them. The CDR3 extends over 15 amino acids. From germline, CDR1 is MNHNS and CDR2 SASEGT. The CDR3 DNA reads as TGTGCCAGCAGTGAACGGCAGGAGGGTAACTATGGCTACACCTTC. Amino acids: CASSERQEGNYGYTF.

The rearrangement joins TRBV28 to TRBJ2-7, with TRBD1 identical over 8 bases. The CDR3 contains 14 residues. Germline CDR1 is MDHEN and CDR2 is SYDVKM. J was trimmed by 9 bases and V by 6 bases; bases with no gene match: 13. The CDR3 sequence: CASSPGRGPLGQYF. CDR3 nucleotide sequence: TGTGCCAGCAGCCCGGGCAGGGGGCCGCTGGGGCAGTACTTC. The full variable domain, with the rest looked up from reference TRBV28 and TRBJ2-7, is DVKVTQSSRYLVKRTGEKVFLECVQDMDHENMFWYRQDPGLGLRLIYFSYDVKMKEKGDIPEGYSVSREKKERFSLILESASTNQTSMYLCASSPGRGPLGQYFGPGTRLTVT.

This chain joins TRBV27 and TRBJ2-5, with TRBD2 matching over 7 bases. Germline trimming cut 3 bases from V and 3 bases from J; bases unmatched to any gene: 10. This CDR3 region has 16 residues. Germline lookup yields CDR1 MNHEY and CDR2 SMNVEV (reference sequence). The CDR3, as DNA: TGTGCCAGCAGTTTGATAGGCGGGGGAGCCGAAGAGACCCAGTACTTC. Translated: CASSLIGGGAEETQYF.

This clone was seen once. The V call is TRBV27, the J call TRBJ2-1, with D tentatively TRBD1 or TRBD2 (6 bases each). Trimming cost V 5 bases and J 6 bases, with 20 bases left between them. The CDR3 is 16 amino acids. CDR1 MNHEY and CDR2 SMNVEV come from the germline V gene (reference sequence). The DNA for the CDR3 is TGTGCCAGCAGTCCGGAGGTCGGGGGCGCGGGCAATGAGCAGTTCTTC. It translates to CASSPEVGGAGNEQFF.

The J gene is TRBJ2-7, the V gene TRBV12-5; the D gene could be TRBD1 or TRBD2 (7 bases each). The CDR3 is made up of 12 amino acids. V gave up 6 bases and J gave up 4 bases, with 10 bases separating them. The V gene's germline CDR1 is LGHNT and CDR2 FRNRAP. CDR3 bases: TGTGCTAGTGGCCAGGGGGGGTACGAGCAGTACTTC. It yields the protein CASGQGGYEQYF.

This clone showed up just once. The CDR3 loop is CAWIDDLPGDGYTF. CDR3 sequence (DNA): TGTGCCTGGATCGATGACCTCCCAGGGGATGGCTACACCTTC. The genes are TRBV30 and TRBJ1-2; D possibly corresponds to TRBD1 (6 bases). Germline values: CDR1 GTSNPN, CDR2 SVGIG (reference sequence). The CDR3 extends over 14 amino acids. V was cut by 4 bases and J by 6 bases, with 18 bases left in between.

V usage is TRBV16 and J usage is TRBJ2-3, with D uncertain. Trimming pared 4 bases from V and 2 bases from J, leaving 10 bases between. The CDR3 contains 14 residues. CDR1 is KGHSY, CDR2 FQNENV, per germline. CDR3 sequence (DNA): TGTGCCAGCAGCCGCAGGAGAAACACAGATACGCAGTATTTT. Translating it yields CASSRRRNTDTQYF.

The chain carries TRBV28 and TRBJ1-6; D possibly corresponds to TRBD1 (5 bases). There are 14 residues in the CDR3. Germline loops: CDR1 MDHEN, CDR2 SYDVKM. V dropped 2 bases and J dropped 5 bases, with 7 bases sitting between them. CDR3 amino acids: CASSLRGNNSPLHF. The CDR3 DNA is TGTGCCAGCAGTTTAAGGGGTAATAATTCACCCCTCCACTTT.

Regarding this clone: The junction and the germline gene differ at one end; a read error may be behind it. The chain joins TRBV29-1 to TRBJ2-1; 8 bases map to TRBD1. The length of the CDR3 is 17 residues. Germline CDR1 reads SQVTM; CDR2 reads ANQGSEA. The CDR3 DNA reads TGCAGCGTCGAAGCCCCAGGGGGCGCATGGGCCTACAATGAGCAGTTCTTC. The encoded protein is CSVEAPGGAWAYNEQFF.

The chain uses TRBV5-1 and TRBJ1-2; 7 bases match TRBD1. Trimming cost V 3 bases and J 7 bases; bases outside gene matches: 3. The CDR3 is 12 residues long. The V gene's germline CDR1 is SGHRS and CDR2 YFSETQ. The CDR3 sequence is CASSSDRVGYTF. CDR3 in DNA: TGCGCCAGCAGCTCCGACAGGGTTGGCTACACCTTC.